The 10 T cell receptor beta chains given below trace back to one sample, sequenced in a study of T cells of healthy individuals. Each CDR3 protein is one row after TCRdb ran MiXCR on the 5' RACE reads. The data contain about 100,000 distinct CDR3 sequences, approximately 16% of them singletons. The receptors derive from a human donor in good health.

This clonotype was picked up many times. The rearrangement links TRBV12-3 or TRBV12-4 to TRBJ2-1; 12 bases align to TRBD2. The CDR3 loop spans 15 amino acids. V was pared by 6 bases and J by 6 bases, with 6 bases of the junction left unmatched. The DNA of the CDR3 is TGTGCCAGCAGCCCCGGGACTAGCGGGCCCAATGAGCAGTTCTTC. Translated, it gives CASSPGTSGPNEQFF.

This clonotype was seen ten or more times. This CDR3 reads CASSSEGAGNGYTF. DNA of the CDR3: TGCGCCAGCAGCTCCGAGGGGGCGGGAAATGGCTACACCTTC. This chain links TRBV5-1 with TRBJ1-2, with TRBD1 matching 7 bases. The CDR3 is 14 residues long. V shed 3 bases and J 6 bases; nucleotides not matched to a gene: 8. Germline V CDR1 and CDR2: SGHRS, YFSETQ.

The genes are TRBV5-1 and TRBJ2-7; D gene uncertain. In germline, CDR1 is SGHRS, CDR2 YFSETQ. The germline V and J ends were trimmed by 4 bases and 1 base, with 6 bases remaining between them. The CDR3 is 12 residues long. The CDR3: CASSLWSYEQYF. DNA for the CDR3: TGCGCCAGCAGCCTTTGGTCCTACGAGCAGTACTTC.

This clonotype has a count of ten or more. The chain carries TRBV20-1 and TRBJ1-1; no reliable D call. The CDR3 contains 12 residues. CDR1 DFQATT and CDR2 SNEGSKA come from the germline V gene (reference sequence). Trimming left V 3 bases short and J 6 bases short, with 11 bases between. The DNA of the CDR3 is TGCAGTGCTAGGGGTCTTACCCCTGAAGCTTTCTTT. Encoded protein: CSARGLTPEAFF.

V is TRBV2 and J is TRBJ2-7, with D possibly matching TRBD2 (5 bases). In germline, CDR1 is SNHLY, CDR2 FYNNEI. The germline V and J ends were trimmed by 6 bases and 3 bases, with 12 bases remaining between them. This CDR3 region has 13 residues. As DNA, the CDR3 is TGTGCCAGCAGGACTATCAGGTTCTACGAGCAGTACTTC. It specifies CASRTIRFYEQYF. Supplemented by reference TRBV2 and TRBJ2-7, the full variable domain reads EPEVTQTPSHQVTQMGQEVILRCVPISNHLYFYWYRQILGQKVEFLVSFYNNEISEKSEIFDDQFSVERPDGSNFTLKIRSTKLEDSAMYFCASRTIRFYEQYFGPGTRLTVT.

The chain employs TRBV20-1 and TRBJ2-3, with D hard to call. The germline V gene encodes CDR1 DFQATT and CDR2 SNEGSKA (reference sequence). V was trimmed by 4 bases and J by 3 bases, leaving 11 bases between them. This CDR3 has 13 residues. As DNA, the CDR3 is TGCAGTGCTACGGCCCAAGGGACAGATACGCAGTATTTT. The encoded protein is CSATAQGTDTQYF.

This clonotype has a count of ten or more. The chain uses TRBV12-3 or TRBV12-4 and TRBJ2-4; D is undetermined. CDR3 length: 15 amino acids. Trimming took 4 bases from V and 2 from J, leaving 12 bases between them. The CDR3 spells CASSSLTVTKNIQYF. DNA for the CDR3: TGTGCCAGCAGTTCCTTAACTGTAACCAAAAACATTCAGTACTTC.

The table lists this clonotype with many counts. The chain carries TRBV4-3 and TRBJ2-6, with TRBD1 as a possible D gene (5 bases). The CDR3 length is 16 residues. The germline gives CDR1 LGHNA, CDR2 YSLEER. The germline V and J ends were trimmed by 0 bases and 0 bases, with 6 bases remaining between them. The chain's CDR3 is CASSQEQGSGANVLTF. Written as DNA, the CDR3 is TGCGCCAGCAGCCAAGAGCAGGGCTCTGGGGCCAACGTCCTGACTTTC.

This clonotype occurred a few times. The chain uses TRBV3-1 and TRBJ1-3; D is uncertain. Germline CDR1 and CDR2: LGHDT and YNNKEL (reference sequence). CDR3 length: 13 residues. With 0 bases removed from V and 4 bases from J, the gap between germline ends came to 4 bases. DNA for the CDR3: TGTGCCAGCAGCCAAGATCTCGGAAACACCATATATTTT. Translation gives CASSQDLGNTIYF.

This clonotype came up many times. In DNA, the CDR3 is TGTGCCAGCAGTTTCGTCAGGGAGGAGCCCCAGCATTTT. Its protein product is CASSFVREEPQHF. The V and J genes are TRBV27 and TRBJ1-5; maybe TRBD1 (5 bases). Germline V CDR1 and CDR2: MNHEY, SMNVEV (reference sequence). V lost 3 bases and J lost 8, with 11 bases in between. The CDR3 contains 13 residues.